This note documents a single T cell receptor beta chain sequence. The antigen is not known. With 3 bases clipped from V and 5 bases from J, the junction kept 5 bases outside the gene matches. This CDR3 is built from 14 residues. Germline CDR1 is SGHNT and CDR2 is YYREEE (reference sequence). The sample belongs to a study of CD8 T cell repertoires and HIV-1 epitope variants. For the study at large: Control wells had CMV/EBV/flu peptides, negative Ebola AY9, or no peptide. Epitopes were three Gag families plus Nef HW9 and YT9.

Libraries were prepared by immunoSEQ multiplex PCR; TCRdb keeps only in-frame clonotypes and omits some of them. The data contain 6,000 to 8,000 clones, just over 65% of them seen just once; the ten biggest clones take up less than 50%. The receptor comes from a male donor with HIV. This chain connects TRBV5-4 to TRBJ2-1, with 7 bases aligning to TRBD2. The sequenced sample consisted of cultured CD8+ T cells derived from PBMCs. CDR3 region: CASSSLTSDNEQFF. The CDR3, as DNA: TGTGCCAGCAGCTCGCTCACTAGCGACAATGAGCAGTTCTTC.